This TCR beta chain was identified during a study of metastatic and nonmetastatic thyroid tumors. Turning to the study itself: Repertoires from blood and tumor or nodule tissue of malignant and benign thyroid patients were compared.

In the authors' methods: A classifier of distant metastasis in papillary thyroid cancer was built from CDR3 differences (across clinicopathological groups). TCRdb reanalyzed the PCR reads with MiXCR. TCRdb assigned the V and J calls; the authors' analysis was not used. The table includes tens of thousands of clones, more than 9.5% detected once. Regarding this clone: The antigen is not known. An end of the junction does not agree with germline; a read error may underlie this.

All patients were untreated before thyroid surgery. Study outcomes and limitations: Across blood and tumor, TCR beta diversity in malignant thyroid tumors was reportedly significantly higher than in benign nodules.

The TCR comes from a female donor with papillary thyroid cancer or a benign thyroid nodule (not recorded which). Some clones in this sample may be carry-over from other donors' samples. The material sequenced was blood.

The DNA for the CDR3 is TGTGCCAGCATTTTAACAGGGGGTTCGCAGTTCTTC. Its translation is CASILTGGSQFF. The chain couples TRBV28 to TRBJ2-1; 8 bases line up with TRBD1. This CDR3 comprises 12 residues. The germline V gene has CDR1 MDHEN and CDR2 SYDVKM.